This T cell receptor beta chain was recovered during a study of T-cell reconstitution after alpha-beta-depleted transplantation in children (dated by TCRdb to about 2016). Broadly, across the study: Using TCR repertoire profiling, the study quantitatively followed how T-cell immune reconstitution unfolded in children after TCRalphabeta/CD19-depleted allogeneic hematopoietic cell transplantation.

Library construction relied on PCR. Sequencing relied on an Illumina HiSeq 2500. To normalize quantification of the TCRbeta repertoire, the TCR libraries were built with molecular barcoding that relied on unique molecular identifiers. TCRdb handled the public reads itself, with Q25 trimming in fastp and clone calling in MiXCR, and kept productive beta chains. Each CDR3 protein appears once, grouped with its most common genes and DNA. A total of hundreds of thousands of distinct CDR3 sequences appear in this sample, 12% of them only once. Of the sample, about 5% falls within the top ten clones. About this clonotype: Its binding antigen is unknown. Base qualities are missing; no much larger clone stands one base away.

The CDR3 spans 14 residues, from the cysteine through the phenylalanine. Kept here is only the CDR3 DNA, which spans 42 bases and is read in frame from base 1. The trim is 2 bases for V and 0 bases for J, with a gap of 5 bases between the germline ends. This chain joins TRBV12-3 or TRBV12-4 to TRBJ1-5, with an unclear D gene assignment. The receptor was derived from a human donor who donated a stem cell graft to a child with combined immunodeficiency. This sample comprised PBMCs from the stem cell graft donor, obtained from the stem cell graft. The nucleotide sequence reads as follows: TGTGCCAGCAGTTTACGAGTTAGCAATCAGCCCCAGCATTTT. Translated, this gives CASSLRVSNQPQHF.